Sequencing of this T cell receptor (beta chain) was carried out in a study of blood T cell repertoires in COVID-19. The wider study: Samples taken during acute and convalescent COVID-19 were collected in the United States, Italy and Spain.

TCRdb's table, derived via immunoSEQ multiplex PCR, lists solely in-frame clones and lacks some. Among about 210,000 clones listed, about 86% were seen once. V trimming: 6 bases; J trimming: 1 base; junction bases outside the gene matches: 20. CDR1 and CDR2 (germline): KGHDR, SFDVKD. The CDR3 is made up of 20 amino acids. The chain couples TRBV24-1 to TRBJ2-3; TRBD1 aligns across 8 bases. The specimen sequenced was PBMCs or T cells enriched from blood (not recorded which). The TCR sequence derives from a woman in her forties or fifties with acute COVID-19. As DNA, the CDR3 is TGTGCCACCAGTTCCCCCACCGGACAGGGAGGTCTCCGGGGCACAGATACGCAGTATTTT. This translates into CATSSPTGQGGLRGTDTQYF.